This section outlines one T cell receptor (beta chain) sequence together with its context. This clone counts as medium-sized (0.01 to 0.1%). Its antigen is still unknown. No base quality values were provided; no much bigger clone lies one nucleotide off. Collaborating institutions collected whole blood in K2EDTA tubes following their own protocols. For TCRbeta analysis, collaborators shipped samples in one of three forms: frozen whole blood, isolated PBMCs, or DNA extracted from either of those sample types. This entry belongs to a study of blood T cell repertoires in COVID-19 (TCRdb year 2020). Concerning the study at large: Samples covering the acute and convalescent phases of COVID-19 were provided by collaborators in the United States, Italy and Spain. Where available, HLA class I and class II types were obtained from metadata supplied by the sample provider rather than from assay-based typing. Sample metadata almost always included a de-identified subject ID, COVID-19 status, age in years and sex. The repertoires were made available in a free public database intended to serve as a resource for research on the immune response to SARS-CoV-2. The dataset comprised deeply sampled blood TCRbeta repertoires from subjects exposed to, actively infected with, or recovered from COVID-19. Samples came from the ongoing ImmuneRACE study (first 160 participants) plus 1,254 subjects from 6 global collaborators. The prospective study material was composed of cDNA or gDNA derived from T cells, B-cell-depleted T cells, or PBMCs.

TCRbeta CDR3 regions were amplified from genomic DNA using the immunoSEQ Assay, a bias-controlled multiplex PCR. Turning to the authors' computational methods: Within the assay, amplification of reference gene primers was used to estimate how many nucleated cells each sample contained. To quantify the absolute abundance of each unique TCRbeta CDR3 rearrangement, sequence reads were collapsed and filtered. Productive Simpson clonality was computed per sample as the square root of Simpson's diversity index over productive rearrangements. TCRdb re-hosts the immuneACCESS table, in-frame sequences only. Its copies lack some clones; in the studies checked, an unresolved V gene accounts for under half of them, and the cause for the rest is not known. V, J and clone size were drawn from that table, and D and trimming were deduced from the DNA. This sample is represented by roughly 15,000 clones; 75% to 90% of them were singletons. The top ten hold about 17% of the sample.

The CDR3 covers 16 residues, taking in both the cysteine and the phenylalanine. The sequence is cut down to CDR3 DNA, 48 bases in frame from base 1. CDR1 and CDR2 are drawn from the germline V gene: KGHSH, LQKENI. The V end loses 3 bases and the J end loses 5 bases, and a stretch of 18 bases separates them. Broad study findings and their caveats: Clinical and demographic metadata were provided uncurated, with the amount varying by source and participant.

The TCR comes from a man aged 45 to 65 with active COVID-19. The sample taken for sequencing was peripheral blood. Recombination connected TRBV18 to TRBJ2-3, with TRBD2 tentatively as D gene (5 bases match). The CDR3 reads CASSPPTDPRGDTQYF. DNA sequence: TGTGCCAGCTCACCGCCGACGGACCCCCGGGGAGATACGCAGTATTTT.